These T cell receptor beta chains were read from a single sample in a study of blood T cell repertoires in COVID-19. Sequencing was performed with immunoSEQ multiplex PCR; in TCRdb, only in-frame clones are kept and a portion is missing. The data hold fewer than 300,000 clones, with approximately 90% observed a single time. Sequenced: PBMCs or T cells enriched from blood (not recorded which). These receptors all come from a middle-aged man who had recovered from COVID-19. Each CDR3 is given with its conserved first and last residue. The D gene is left open where the match is weak. For some rows the clone size is stated as once, few or many, or as a class when expanded; others skip it.

j_call v_call d_call clone_size cdr3_aa cdr3_nt
TRBJ2-7 TRBV29-1 TRBD1 NA CSVRDRGLYEQYF TGCAGCGTCCGGGACAGGGGTCTTTACGAGCAGTACTTC
TRBJ1-6 TRBV27 NA NA CASSLRNSPLHF TGTGCCAGCAGTTTGAGAAATTCACCCCTCCACTTT
TRBJ1-6 TRBV15 NA NA CATSREAGDSYNSPLHF TGTGCCACCAGCAGAGAAGCCGGGGACTCCTATAATTCACCCCTCCACTTT
TRBJ1-1 TRBV5-4 TRBD1 NA CASSMDRGNTEAFF TGTGCCAGCAGCATGGACAGGGGGAACACTGAAGCTTTCTTT
TRBJ2-7 TRBV12-5 TRBD1 NA CASGEIDRGLYEQYF TGTGCTAGTGGTGAAATAGACAGGGGCCTCTACGAGCAGTACTTC
TRBJ1-3 TRBV11-2 NA NA CASSSSVLRAGNTIYF TGTGCCAGCAGCTCCTCCGTCTTGAGGGCTGGAAACACCATATATTTT
TRBJ1-4 TRBV4-1 NA few CASSQDQGTRNEKLFF TGCGCCAGCAGCCAAGATCAGGGGACAAGGAATGAAAAACTGTTTTTT
TRBJ2-3 TRBV21-1 NA once CARGQGSTDTQYF TGTGCCAGAGGACAGGGGAGCACAGATACGCAGTATTTT
TRBJ2-7 TRBV19 TRBD1 NA CASTRTGTGAYEQYF TGTGCCAGTACTCGGACCGGGACAGGGGCCTACGAGCAGTACTTC
TRBJ2-5 TRBV6-5 TRBD2 NA CASSYSSGIETQYF TGTGCCAGCAGTTACTCTAGCGGGATTGAGACCCAGTACTTC
TRBJ1-3 TRBV15 NA once CATSRGLSGNTIYF TGTGCCACCAGCAGGGGACTTTCTGGAAACACCATATATTTT
TRBJ1-5 TRBV6-5 NA few CASILTDNQPQHF TGTGCCAGCATTTTGACAGACAATCAGCCCCAGCATTTT
TRBJ2-3 TRBV6-2/TRBV6-3 TRBD1 NA CASSLGDRITDTQYF TGTGCCAGCAGTTTAGGGGACAGAATCACAGATACGCAGTATTTT
TRBJ2-7 TRBV3-1/TRBV3-2 TRBD2 NA CASSPLAGENGQYF TGTGCCAGCAGTCCGCTAGCGGGAGAAAACGGGCAGTACTTC